What follows is one T cell receptor (beta chain) and its context. Its antigen is unknown. This entry is derived from a study of CD8 T cells in ankylosing spondylitis. Study results and caveats: Clones linked to the disease showed a CD8+ phenotype. They occurred at relatively low frequencies in peripheral blood.

The germline CDR1 and CDR2 sequences are ENHRY and SYGVKD. The CDR3 runs to 14 residues. Unmatched junction bases numbered 4, after V lost 4 bases and J lost 6 bases. TCRdb re-analysed the 5' RACE reads in MiXCR, keeping a single row per CDR3 protein. Here the sample spans 340,000 or so distinct CDR3 sequences, over 12% being singletons. This rearrangement joins TRBV10-3 to TRBJ2-7, with 12 bases aligning to TRBD2. Sequenced sample: blood, either unsorted or a sorted T cell fraction (not recorded which). This clonotype was obtained from a male donor with ankylosing spondylitis or in good health (not recorded which). CDR3 sequence (DNA): TGTGCCATCAGTGGACTAGCGGGGGAAAGCGAGCAGTACTTC. Its translation: CAISGLAGESEQYF.